The T cell receptor (beta chain) under discussion was sequenced for a study of blood T cells in healthy people across ages. Next came a second PCR, run for about 7 to 11 cycles, which used a sample-barcoded 5' primer along with a J-beta primer mix. Using its own MiXCR run on the 5' RACE reads, TCRdb lists one record per CDR3 protein. Among over a million distinct CDR3 sequences, roughly 45% were seen once, and the ten largest hold roughly 7.9%. This clonotype was observed a handful of times. The CDR3 sequence is 14 residues long. Trimming shortened V by 2 bases and J by 4 bases, and 14 bases separated the two germline ends. The germline CDR1 and CDR2 sequences are DFQATT and SNEGSKA (reference sequence).

Sequencing was done on a sample of blood. This clonotype originated in a woman under 30 in good health. The chain links TRBV20-1 to TRBJ2-5; TRBD2 might be the D (7 bases). The DNA of the CDR3 is TGCAGTGCTAGAAGACTAGCAGGGGTAGAGACCCAGTACTTC. Its protein is CSARRLAGVETQYF.